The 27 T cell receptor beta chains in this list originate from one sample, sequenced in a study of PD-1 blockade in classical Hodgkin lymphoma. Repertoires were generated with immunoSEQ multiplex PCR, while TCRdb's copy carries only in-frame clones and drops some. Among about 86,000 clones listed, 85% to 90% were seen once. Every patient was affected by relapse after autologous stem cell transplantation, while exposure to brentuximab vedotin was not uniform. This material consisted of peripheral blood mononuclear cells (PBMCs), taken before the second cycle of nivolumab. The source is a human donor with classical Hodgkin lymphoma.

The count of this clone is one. The CDR3 spells CASNPPGRSPSGANVLTF. The CDR3 nucleotides are TGTGCCAGCAACCCACCGGGCAGATCCCCCTCTGGGGCCAACGTCCTGACTTTC. The chain is built from TRBV27 and TRBJ2-6, with unresolved D. The ends were cut back, 7 bases at V and 0 bases at J, with 19 bases in the middle. The V gene's germline CDR1 is MNHEY and CDR2 SMNVEV (reference sequence). This CDR3 has 18 amino acids.

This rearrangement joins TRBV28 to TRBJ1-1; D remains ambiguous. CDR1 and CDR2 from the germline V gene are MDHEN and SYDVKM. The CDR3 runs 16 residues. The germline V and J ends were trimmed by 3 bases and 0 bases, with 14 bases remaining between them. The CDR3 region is CASSFLVTGMNTEAFF. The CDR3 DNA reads TGTGCCAGCAGTTTTCTCGTGACGGGAATGAACACTGAAGCTTTCTTT.

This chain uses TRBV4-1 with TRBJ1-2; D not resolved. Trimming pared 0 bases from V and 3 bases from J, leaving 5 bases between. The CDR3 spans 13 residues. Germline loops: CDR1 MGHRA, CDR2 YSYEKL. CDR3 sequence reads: CASSQERHYGYTF. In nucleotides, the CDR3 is TGCGCCAGCAGCCAAGAACGACACTATGGCTACACCTTC.

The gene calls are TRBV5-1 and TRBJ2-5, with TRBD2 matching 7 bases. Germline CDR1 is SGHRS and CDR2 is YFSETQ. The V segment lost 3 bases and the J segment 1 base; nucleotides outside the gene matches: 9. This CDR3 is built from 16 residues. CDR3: CASSWGRGEAQETQYF. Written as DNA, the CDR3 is TGCGCCAGCAGCTGGGGGAGGGGAGAAGCCCAAGAGACCCAGTACTTC.

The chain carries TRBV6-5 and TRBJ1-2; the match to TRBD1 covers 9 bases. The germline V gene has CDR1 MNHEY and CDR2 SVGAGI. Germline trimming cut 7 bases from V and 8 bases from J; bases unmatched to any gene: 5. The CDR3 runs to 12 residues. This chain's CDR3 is CASTGTGKGYTF. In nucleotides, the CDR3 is TGTGCCAGCACCGGGACAGGGAAAGGCTACACCTTC.

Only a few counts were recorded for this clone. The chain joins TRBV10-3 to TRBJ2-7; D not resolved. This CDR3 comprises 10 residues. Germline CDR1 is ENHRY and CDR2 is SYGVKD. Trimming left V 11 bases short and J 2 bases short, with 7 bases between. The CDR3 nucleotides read TGTGCCCCCCCTGCCTACGAGCAGTACTTC. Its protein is CAPPAYEQYF.

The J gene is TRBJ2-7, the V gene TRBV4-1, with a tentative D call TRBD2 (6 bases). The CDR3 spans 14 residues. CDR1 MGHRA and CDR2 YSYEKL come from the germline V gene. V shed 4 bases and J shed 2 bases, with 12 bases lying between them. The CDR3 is CASSPRGGTYEQYF. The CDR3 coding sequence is TGCGCCAGCAGCCCAAGAGGCGGGACCTACGAGCAGTACTTC.

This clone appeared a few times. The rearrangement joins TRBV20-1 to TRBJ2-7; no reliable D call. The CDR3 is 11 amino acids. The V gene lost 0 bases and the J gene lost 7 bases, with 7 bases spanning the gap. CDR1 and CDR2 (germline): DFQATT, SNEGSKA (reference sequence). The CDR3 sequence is CSARDVGEQYF. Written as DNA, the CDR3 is TGCAGTGCTAGAGATGTAGGGGAGCAGTACTTC.

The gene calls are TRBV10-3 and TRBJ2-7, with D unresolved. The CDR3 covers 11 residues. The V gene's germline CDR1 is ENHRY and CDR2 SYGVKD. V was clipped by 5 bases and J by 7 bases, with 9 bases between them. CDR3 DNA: TGTGCCATCAGTAGTAGGGCTGAGCAGTACTTC. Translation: CAISSRAEQYF.

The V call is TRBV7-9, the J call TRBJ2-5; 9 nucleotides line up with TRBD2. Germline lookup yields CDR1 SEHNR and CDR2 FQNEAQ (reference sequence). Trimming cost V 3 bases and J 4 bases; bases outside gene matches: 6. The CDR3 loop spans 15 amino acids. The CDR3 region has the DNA TGTGCCAGCAGCTTGTTAGCGGGAGATCTAGAGACCCAGTACTTC. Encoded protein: CASSLLAGDLETQYF. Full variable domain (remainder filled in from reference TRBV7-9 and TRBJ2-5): DTGVSQNPRHKITKRGQNVTFRCDPISEHNRLYWYRQTLGQGPEFLTYFQNEAQLEKSRLLSDRFSAERPKGSFSTLEIQRTEQGDSAMYLCASSLLAGDLETQYFGPGTRLLVL.

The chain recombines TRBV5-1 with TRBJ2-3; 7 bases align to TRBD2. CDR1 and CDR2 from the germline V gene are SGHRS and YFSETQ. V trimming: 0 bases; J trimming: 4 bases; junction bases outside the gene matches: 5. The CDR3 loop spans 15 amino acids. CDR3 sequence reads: CASSLGLAVADTQYF. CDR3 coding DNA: TGCGCCAGCAGCTTGGGACTAGCTGTTGCAGATACGCAGTATTTT.

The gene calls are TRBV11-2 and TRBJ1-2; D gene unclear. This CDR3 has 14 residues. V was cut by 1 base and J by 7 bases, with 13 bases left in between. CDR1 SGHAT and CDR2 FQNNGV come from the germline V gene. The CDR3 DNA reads TGTGCCAGCAGCTTAGCGGGAGCCTCTTCTGGCTACACCTTC. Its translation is CASSLAGASSGYTF.

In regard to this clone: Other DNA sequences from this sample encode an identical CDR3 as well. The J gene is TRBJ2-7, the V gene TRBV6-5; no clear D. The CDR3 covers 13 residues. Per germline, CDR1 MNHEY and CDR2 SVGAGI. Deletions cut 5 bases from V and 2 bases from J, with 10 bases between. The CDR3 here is CASSRDRTYEQYF. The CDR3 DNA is TGTGCCAGCAGTAGAGACCGAACCTACGAGCAGTACTTC.

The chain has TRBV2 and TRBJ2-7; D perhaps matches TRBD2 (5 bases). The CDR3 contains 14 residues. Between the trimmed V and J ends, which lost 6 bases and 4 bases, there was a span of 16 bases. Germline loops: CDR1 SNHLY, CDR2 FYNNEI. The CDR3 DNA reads TGTGCCAGCAGCTCCCGGGCGAGGACTTACGAGCAGTACTTC. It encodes CASSSRARTYEQYF.

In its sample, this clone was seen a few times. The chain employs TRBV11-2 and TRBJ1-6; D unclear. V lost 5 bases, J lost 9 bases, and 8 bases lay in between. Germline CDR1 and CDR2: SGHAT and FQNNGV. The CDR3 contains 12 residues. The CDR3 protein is CASSPGSSPLHF. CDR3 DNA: TGTGCCAGCAGCCCCGGTAGTTCACCCCTCCACTTT.

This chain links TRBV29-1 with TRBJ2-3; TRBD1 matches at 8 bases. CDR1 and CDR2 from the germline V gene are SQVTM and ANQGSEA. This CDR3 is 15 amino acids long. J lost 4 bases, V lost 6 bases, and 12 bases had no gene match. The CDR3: CSVVAPGQAADTQYF. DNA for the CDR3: TGCAGCGTCGTAGCCCCGGGACAGGCTGCAGATACGCAGTATTTT.

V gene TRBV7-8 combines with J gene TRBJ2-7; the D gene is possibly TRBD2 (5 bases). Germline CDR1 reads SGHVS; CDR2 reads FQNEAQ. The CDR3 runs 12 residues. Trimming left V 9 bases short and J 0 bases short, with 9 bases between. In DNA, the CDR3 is TGTGCCAGGGACTTCTCCTCCTACGAGCAGTACTTC. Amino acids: CARDFSSYEQYF.

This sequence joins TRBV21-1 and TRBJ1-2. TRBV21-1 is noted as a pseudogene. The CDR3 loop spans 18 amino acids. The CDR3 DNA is TGTGCCAGCAGCAAAGATGATATGCCGGCGGACGTGAACTATGGCTACACCTTC. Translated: CASSKDDMPADVNYGYTF.

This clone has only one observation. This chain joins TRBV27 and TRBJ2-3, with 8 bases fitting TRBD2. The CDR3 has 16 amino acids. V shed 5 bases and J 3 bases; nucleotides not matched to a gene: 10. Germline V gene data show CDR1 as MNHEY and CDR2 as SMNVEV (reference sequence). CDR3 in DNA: TGTGCCAGCAGTCCCCGAGGGACTAGGGGAACAGATACGCAGTATTTT. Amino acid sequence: CASSPRGTRGTDTQYF.

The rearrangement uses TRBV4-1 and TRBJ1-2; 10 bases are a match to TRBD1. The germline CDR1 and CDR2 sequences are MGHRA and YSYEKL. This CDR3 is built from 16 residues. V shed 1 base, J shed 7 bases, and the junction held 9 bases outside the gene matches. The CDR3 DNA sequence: TGCGCCAGCAGCCAAGCGGCGGGACAGGGGTACTTTGGCTACACCTTC. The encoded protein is CASSQAAGQGYFGYTF.

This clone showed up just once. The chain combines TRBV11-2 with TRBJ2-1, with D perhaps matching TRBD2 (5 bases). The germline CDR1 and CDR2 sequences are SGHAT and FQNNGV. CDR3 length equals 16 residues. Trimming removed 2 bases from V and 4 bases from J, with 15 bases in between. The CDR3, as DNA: TGTGCCAGCAGCTTATCTTACGGAGGAAAGTACAATGAGCAGTTCTTC. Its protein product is CASSLSYGGKYNEQFF.

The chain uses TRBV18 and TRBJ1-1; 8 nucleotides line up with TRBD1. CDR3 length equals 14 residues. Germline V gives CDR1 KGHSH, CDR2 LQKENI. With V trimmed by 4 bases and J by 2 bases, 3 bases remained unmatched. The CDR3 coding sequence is TGTGCCAGCTCACTCGGACAGGGAAACACTGAAGCTTTCTTT. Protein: CASSLGQGNTEAFF.

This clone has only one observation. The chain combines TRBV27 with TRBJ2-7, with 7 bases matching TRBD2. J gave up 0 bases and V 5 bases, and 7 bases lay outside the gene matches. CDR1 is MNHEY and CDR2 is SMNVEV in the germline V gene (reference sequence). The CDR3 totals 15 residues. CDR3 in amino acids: CASSLYSGSSYEQYF. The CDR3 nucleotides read TGTGCCAGCAGTCTATATAGCGGGTCCTCCTACGAGCAGTACTTC.

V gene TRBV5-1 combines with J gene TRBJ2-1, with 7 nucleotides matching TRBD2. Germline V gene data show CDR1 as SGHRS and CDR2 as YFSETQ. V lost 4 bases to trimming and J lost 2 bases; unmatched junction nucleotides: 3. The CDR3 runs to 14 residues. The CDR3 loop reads CASSPGTTYNEQFF. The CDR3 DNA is TGCGCCAGCAGCCCTGGGACTACCTACAATGAGCAGTTCTTC.

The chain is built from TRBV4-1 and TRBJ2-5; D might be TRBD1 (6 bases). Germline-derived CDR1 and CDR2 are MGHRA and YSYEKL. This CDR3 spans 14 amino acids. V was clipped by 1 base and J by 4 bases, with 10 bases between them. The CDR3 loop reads CASSQGQVAETQYF. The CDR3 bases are TGCGCCAGCAGCCAAGGACAGGTCGCAGAGACCCAGTACTTC.

The CDR3 region is CASSQVSNQPQHF. DNA of the CDR3: TGCGCCAGCAGCCAAGTTAGCAATCAGCCCCAGCATTTT. The chain combines TRBV4-1 with TRBJ1-5; no definite D call. V lost 1 base and J lost 0, with 1 base in between. CDR3 length: 13 residues. In germline, CDR1 is MGHRA, CDR2 YSYEKL.

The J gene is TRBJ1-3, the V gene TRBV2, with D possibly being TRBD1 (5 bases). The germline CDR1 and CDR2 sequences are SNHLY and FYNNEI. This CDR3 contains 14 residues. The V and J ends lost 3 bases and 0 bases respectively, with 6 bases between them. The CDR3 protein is CASSDRDSGNTIYF. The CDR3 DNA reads TGTGCCAGCAGTGACAGGGACTCTGGAAACACCATATATTTT.